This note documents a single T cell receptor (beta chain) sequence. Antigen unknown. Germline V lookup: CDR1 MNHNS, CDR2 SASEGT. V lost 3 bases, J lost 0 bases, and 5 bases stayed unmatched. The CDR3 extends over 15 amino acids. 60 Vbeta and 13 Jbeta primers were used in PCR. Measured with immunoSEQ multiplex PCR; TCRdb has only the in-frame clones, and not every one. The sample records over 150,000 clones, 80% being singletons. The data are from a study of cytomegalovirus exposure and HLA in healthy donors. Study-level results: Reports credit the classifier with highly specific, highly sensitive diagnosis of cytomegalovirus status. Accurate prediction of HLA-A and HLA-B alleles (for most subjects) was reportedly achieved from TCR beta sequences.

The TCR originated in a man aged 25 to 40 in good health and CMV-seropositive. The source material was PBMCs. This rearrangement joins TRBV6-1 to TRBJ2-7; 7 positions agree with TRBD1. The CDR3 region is CASSETGQGSYEQYF. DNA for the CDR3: TGTGCCAGCAGTGAGACAGGGCAGGGCTCCTACGAGCAGTACTTC.